The subject of this entry is one T cell receptor beta chain. Its antigen is undetermined. The data derive from a study of T cell responses to AZD1222 COVID-19 vaccine. Study-wide results and caveats: Regions 160-218 and 743-854 dominated among vaccine-associated CD4 TCRs spanning spike.

Trimming took 2 bases from V and 0 from J, leaving 11 bases between them. The CDR3 is 15 amino acids. From germline, CDR1 is LGHDT and CDR2 YNNKEL (reference sequence). TCRdb's copy holds only in-frame clones and misses some; the assay was immunoSEQ multiplex PCR. The sample includes about 200,000 clones, approximately 94% of them seen just once. The TCR was taken from an adult who received the AZD1222 COVID-19 vaccine. Specimen: peripheral blood, collected 28 days after the second AZD1222 dose. The chain couples TRBV3-1 (or the pseudogene TRBV3-2) to TRBJ2-7, with D unclear. This chain's CDR3 is CASSQNPEPSYEQYF. For the CDR3, the DNA is TGTGCCAGCAGCCAAAACCCGGAGCCCTCCTACGAGCAGTACTTC.